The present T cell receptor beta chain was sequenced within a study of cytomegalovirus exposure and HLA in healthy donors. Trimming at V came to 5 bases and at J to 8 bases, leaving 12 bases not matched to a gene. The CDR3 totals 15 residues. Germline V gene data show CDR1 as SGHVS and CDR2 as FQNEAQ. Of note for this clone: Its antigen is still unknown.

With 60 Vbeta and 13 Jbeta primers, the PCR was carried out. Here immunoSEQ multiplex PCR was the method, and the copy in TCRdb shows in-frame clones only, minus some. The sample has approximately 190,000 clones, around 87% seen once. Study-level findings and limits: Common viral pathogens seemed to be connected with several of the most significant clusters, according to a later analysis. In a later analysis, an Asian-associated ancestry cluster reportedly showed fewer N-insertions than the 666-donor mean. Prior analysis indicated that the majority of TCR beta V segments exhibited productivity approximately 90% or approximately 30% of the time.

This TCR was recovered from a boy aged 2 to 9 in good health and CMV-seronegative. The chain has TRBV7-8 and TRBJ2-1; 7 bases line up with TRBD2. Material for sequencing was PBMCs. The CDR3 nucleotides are TGTGCCAGCAGCCTTTTCCTAGCGGCAACGGATGAGCAGTTCTTC. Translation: CASSLFLAATDEQFF.